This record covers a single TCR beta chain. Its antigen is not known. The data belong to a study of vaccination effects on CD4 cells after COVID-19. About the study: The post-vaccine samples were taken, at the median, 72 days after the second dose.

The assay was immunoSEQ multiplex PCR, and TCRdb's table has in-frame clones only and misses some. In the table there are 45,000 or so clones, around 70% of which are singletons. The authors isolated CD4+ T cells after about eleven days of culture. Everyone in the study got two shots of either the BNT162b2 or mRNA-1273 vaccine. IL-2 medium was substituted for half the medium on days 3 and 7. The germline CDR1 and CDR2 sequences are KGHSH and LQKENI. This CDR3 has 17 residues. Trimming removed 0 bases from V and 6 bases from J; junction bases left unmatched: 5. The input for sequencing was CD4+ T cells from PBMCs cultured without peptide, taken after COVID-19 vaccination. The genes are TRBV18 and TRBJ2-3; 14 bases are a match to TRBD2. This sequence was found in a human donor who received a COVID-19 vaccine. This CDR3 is CASSPPGLAGGTDTQYF. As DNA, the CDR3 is TGTGCCAGCTCACCACCCGGACTAGCGGGGGGAACGGATACGCAGTATTTT.